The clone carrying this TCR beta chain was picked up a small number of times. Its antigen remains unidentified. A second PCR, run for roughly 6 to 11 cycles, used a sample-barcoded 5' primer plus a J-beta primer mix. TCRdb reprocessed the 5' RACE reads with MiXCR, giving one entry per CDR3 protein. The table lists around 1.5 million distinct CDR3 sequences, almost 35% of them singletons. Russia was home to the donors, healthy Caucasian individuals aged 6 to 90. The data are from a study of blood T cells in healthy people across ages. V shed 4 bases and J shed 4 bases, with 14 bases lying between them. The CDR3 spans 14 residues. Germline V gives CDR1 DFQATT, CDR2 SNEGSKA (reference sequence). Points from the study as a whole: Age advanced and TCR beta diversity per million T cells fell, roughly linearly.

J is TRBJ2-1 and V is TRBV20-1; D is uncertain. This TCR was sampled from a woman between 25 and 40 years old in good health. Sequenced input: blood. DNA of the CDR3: TGCAGTGCTAATGATGTGGGGTTTTACAATGAGCAGTTCTTC. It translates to CSANDVGFYNEQFF.